The 9 T cell receptor beta chains reported below all come from one sample, sequenced in a study of cytotoxic CD8 clonotypes in ibrutinib-treated CLL. Here immunoSEQ multiplex PCR was the method, and the copy in TCRdb shows in-frame clones only, minus some. The sample has over 120,000 clones, approximately 80% seen once; the top ten hold roughly 12%. This material consisted of PBMCs, taken after 12 months of ibrutinib treatment. These receptors all come from a human donor with chronic lymphocytic leukemia.

V usage is TRBV19 and J usage is TRBJ2-3; D unresolved. The CDR3 sequence is 15 residues long. Trimming left V 6 bases short and J 4 bases short, with 17 bases between. Germline lookup yields CDR1 LNHDA and CDR2 SQIVND (reference sequence). The CDR3 DNA reads TGTGCCAGTAGCAACTTAGAATCCCTCGCAGATACGCAGTATTTT. This sequence encodes CASSNLESLADTQYF. Looking up the rest from reference TRBV19 and TRBJ2-3 gives the full variable domain: DGGITQSPKYLFRKEGQNVTLSCEQNLNHDAMYWYRQDPGQGLRLIYYSQIVNDFQKGDIAEGYSVSREKKESFPLTVTSAQKNPTAFYLCASSNLESLADTQYFGPGTRLTVL.

The rearrangement links TRBV18 to TRBJ2-1; maybe TRBD2 (6 bases). Germline CDR1 is KGHSH and CDR2 is LQKENI. The CDR3 runs 12 residues. V was clipped by 6 bases and J by 10 bases, with 13 bases between them. In DNA, the CDR3 is TGTGCCAGCTCCGGAGGGGCGGGAGAGCAGTTCTTC. Its protein product is CASSGGAGEQFF.

The table lists this clone with a few counts. The J gene is TRBJ2-7, the V gene TRBV11-2; no clear D. Germline CDR1 and CDR2: SGHAT and FQNNGV. V lost 1 base, J lost 0 bases, and 4 bases lay in between. The CDR3 has 13 amino acids. The DNA of the CDR3 is TGTGCCAGCAGCTTAGTCATCTCCTACGAGCAGTACTTC. Translating gives CASSLVISYEQYF.

This clone has only a few counts. The CDR3 is CAISTGRPYGYTF. In DNA, the CDR3 is TGTGCCATCAGCACAGGGCGTCCCTATGGCTACACCTTC. The chain is built from TRBV10-3 and TRBJ1-2; D possibly corresponds to TRBD1 (6 bases). In germline, CDR1 is ENHRY, CDR2 SYGVKD. This CDR3 is 13 amino acids long. Trimming removed 6 bases at V and 4 bases at J, with 12 bases between.

This chain joins TRBV5-1 and TRBJ2-3; no firm D call. The CDR3 contains 14 residues. Germline V gene data show CDR1 as SGHRS and CDR2 as YFSETQ. Trimming took off 0 bases at V and 6 bases at J, with 11 bases between the two ends. CDR3 sequence reads: CASSLGVVTDTQYF. In DNA, the CDR3 is TGCGCCAGCAGCTTGGGGGTAGTCACTGATACGCAGTATTTT.

The rearrangement joins TRBV21-1 to TRBJ1-1. TRBV21-1 is reported as a pseudogene. The CDR3 spans 14 residues. The CDR3 region is CASSKVGSDTEAFF. The CDR3 DNA follows: TGTGCCAGCAGCAAAGTGGGTTCCGACACTGAAGCTTTCTTT.

V gene TRBV5-1 combines with J gene TRBJ2-1; no definite D call. With 0 bases removed from V and 1 base from J, the gap between germline ends came to 14 bases. The CDR3 has 17 residues. Germline CDR1 is SGHRS and CDR2 is YFSETQ. CDR3 sequence: CASSLAGRVGSYNEQFF. In DNA form, the CDR3 reads TGCGCCAGCAGCTTGGCCGGTCGGGTGGGTTCCTACAATGAGCAGTTCTTC.

The chain carries TRBV5-1 and TRBJ1-3; TRBD1 might be the D (5 bases). The CDR3 totals 15 residues. Germline assignment: CDR1 SGHRS and CDR2 YFSETQ. Trimming removed 4 bases at V and 1 base at J, with 12 bases between. CDR3 bases: TGCGCCAGCAGCGGCGGGGCGGCTTCTGGAAACACCATATATTTT. It is translated as CASSGGAASGNTIYF.

The chain uses TRBV5-6 and TRBJ1-3; no definite D call. The germline CDR1 and CDR2 sequences are SGHDT and YYEEEE. Trimming pared 4 bases from V and 0 bases from J, leaving 14 bases between. CDR3 length equals 16 residues. The CDR3 DNA reads TGTGCCAGCAGCCCTAATCGGGCAGACTCTGGAAACACCATATATTTT. It translates to CASSPNRADSGNTIYF.